This T cell receptor beta chain originates from a study of technical replicates of blood from several donors. Produced via immunoSEQ multiplex PCR; TCRdb's table is partial and in-frame only. This sample has tens of thousands of clones; roughly 91% occur once, and the top ten carry about 3.8%. CDR3 size: 16 residues. Germline values: CDR1 MNHEY, CDR2 SVGAGI. V was trimmed by 2 bases and J by 0 bases, leaving 10 bases between them. V and J are TRBV6-5 and TRBJ1-4; unclear D gene. Material for sequencing was PBMCs. The sequence was obtained from a human donor in good health. Some clones in this sample may be carry-over from other donors' samples. As DNA, the CDR3 is TGTGCCAGCAGTTACGGGAGAGGAACAACTAATGAAAAACTGTTTTTT. Translating gives CASSYGRGTTNEKLFF.